This TCR beta chain was profiled in a study of T cells in Graves' hyperthyroidism and ophthalmopathy. Study context: Pretreatment peripheral blood was obtained at initial diagnosis.

This CDR3 is 12 amino acids long. Germline V gives CDR1 SNHLY, CDR2 FYNNEI. Trimming took 9 bases from V and 3 from J, leaving 11 bases between them. The study included ophthalmopathy patients with Clinical Activity Score at least 3, NOSPECS grade at least 4 and duration under 3 months. Exclusion of patients followed from uncontrolled infection, other autoimmune disease, pregnancy or lactation. Source material for PBMCs was over 8 ml fresh peripheral blood. From RNA transcripts, TCR beta CDR3 regions were amplified. The HTBI primer set was used in a first-round RT-PCR of the TCR CDR3. One entry per CDR3 protein results from TCRdb running MiXCR on the multiplex PCR reads. Of 500,000 or so distinct CDR3 sequences listed, under 20% were seen once; the top ten hold 15% to 20%. This clonotype was detected many times.

This chain joins TRBV2 and TRBJ1-2; D is ambiguous. This TCR came from a woman in her late teens or twenties with Graves' ophthalmopathy. Sequencing was done on a sample of blood. The CDR3: CASSRNHYGYTF. The CDR3, as DNA: TGTGCCAGTTCCAGGAACCACTATGGCTACACCTTC.